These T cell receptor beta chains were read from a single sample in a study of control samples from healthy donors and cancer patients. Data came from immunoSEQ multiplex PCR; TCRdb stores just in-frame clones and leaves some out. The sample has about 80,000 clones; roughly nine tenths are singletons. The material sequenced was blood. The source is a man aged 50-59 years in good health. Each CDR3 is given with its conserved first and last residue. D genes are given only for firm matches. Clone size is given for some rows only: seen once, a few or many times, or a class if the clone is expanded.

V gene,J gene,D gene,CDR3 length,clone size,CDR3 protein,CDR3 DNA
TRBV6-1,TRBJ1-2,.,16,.,CASSEPGRPKGYGYTF,TGTGCCAGCAGTGAACCGGGGAGGCCTAAGGGCTATGGCTACACCTTC
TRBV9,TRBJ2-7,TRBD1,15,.,CASSVGGQVPYEQYF,TGTGCCAGCAGCGTAGGTGGACAGGTCCCCTACGAGCAGTACTTC
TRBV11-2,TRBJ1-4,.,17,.,CASSYTWGGGANEKLFF,TGTGCCAGCAGCTACACTTGGGGAGGCGGGGCAAATGAAAAACTGTTTTTT
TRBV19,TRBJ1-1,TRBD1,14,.,CASKSHQGVAEAFF,TGTGCCAGTAAGTCCCACCAGGGGGTCGCTGAAGCTTTCTTT
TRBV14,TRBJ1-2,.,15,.,CASSQDEDLEDGYTF,TGTGCCAGCAGCCAAGATGAGGACCTGGAGGATGGCTACACCTTC
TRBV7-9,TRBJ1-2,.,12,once,CASSLALRGYTF,TGTGCCAGCAGCTTAGCCCTGAGGGGCTACACCTTC
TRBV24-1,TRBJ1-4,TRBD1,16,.,CATSDPTRGLEEKLFF,TGTGCCACCAGTGACCCAACCAGGGGGCTCGAAGAAAAACTGTTTTTT
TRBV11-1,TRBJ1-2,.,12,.,CASSPLNYGYTF,TGTGCCAGCAGCCCATTAAACTATGGCTACACCTTC
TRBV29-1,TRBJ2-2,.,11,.,CSVEDRRKLFF,TGCAGCGTTGAAGATCGACGGAAACTGTTTTTT
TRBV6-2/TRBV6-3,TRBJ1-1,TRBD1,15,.,CASSFPGTGNTEAFF,TGTGCCAGCAGTTTTCCCGGGACAGGGAACACTGAAGCTTTCTTT
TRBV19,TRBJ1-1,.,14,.,CASTPEGPNTEAFF,TGTGCCAGTACCCCCGAGGGGCCGAACACTGAAGCTTTCTTT
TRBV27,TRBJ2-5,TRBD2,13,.,CASSLTGGKTQYF,TGTGCCAGCAGTTTGACGGGGGGAAAGACCCAGTACTTC
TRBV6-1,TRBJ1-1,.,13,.,CASSLNSPAEAFF,TGTGCCAGCAGTTTAAACAGTCCGGCCGAAGCTTTCTTT
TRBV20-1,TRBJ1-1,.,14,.,CSASSYGVSRGAFF,TGCAGTGCTAGTTCATACGGCGTTTCACGGGGAGCTTTCTTT
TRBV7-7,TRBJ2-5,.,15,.,CASSLGNRRQETQYF,TGTGCCAGCAGCTTAGGCAACAGGAGGCAAGAGACCCAGTACTTC